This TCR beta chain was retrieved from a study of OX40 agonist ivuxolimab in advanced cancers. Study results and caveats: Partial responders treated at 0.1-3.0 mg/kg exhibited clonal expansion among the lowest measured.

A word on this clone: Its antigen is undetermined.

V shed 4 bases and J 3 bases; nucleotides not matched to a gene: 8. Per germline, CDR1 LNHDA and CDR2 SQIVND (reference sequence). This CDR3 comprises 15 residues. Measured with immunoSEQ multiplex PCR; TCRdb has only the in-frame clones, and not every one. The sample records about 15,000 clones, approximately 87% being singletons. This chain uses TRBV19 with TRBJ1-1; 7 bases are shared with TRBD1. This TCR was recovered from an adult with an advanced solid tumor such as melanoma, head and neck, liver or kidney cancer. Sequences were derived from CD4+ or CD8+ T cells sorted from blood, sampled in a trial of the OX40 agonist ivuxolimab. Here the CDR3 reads CASSKYRGSDTEAFF. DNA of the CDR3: TGTGCCAGTAGTAAATACAGGGGATCGGACACTGAAGCTTTCTTT.